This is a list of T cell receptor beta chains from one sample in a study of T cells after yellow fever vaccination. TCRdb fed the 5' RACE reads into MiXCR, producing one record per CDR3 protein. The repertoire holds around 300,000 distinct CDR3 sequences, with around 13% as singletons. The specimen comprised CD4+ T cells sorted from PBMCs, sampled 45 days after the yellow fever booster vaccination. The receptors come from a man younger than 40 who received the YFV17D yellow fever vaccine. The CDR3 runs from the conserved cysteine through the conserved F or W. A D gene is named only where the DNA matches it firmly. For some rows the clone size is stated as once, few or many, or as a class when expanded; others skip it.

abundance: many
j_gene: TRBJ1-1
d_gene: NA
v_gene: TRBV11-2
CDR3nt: TGTGCCAGCAGCTTAGTTTTTTACACTGAAGCTTTCTTT
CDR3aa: CASSLVFYTEAFF

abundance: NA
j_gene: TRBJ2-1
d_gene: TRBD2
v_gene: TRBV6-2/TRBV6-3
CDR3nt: TGTGCCAGCAGTTACTTCGATTCGCGGGAGGGGGCCTACAATGAGCAGTTCTTC
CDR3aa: CASSYFDSREGAYNEQFF

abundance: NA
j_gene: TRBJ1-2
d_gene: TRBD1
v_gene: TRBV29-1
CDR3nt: TGCAGCGTTGAAGAATGGAGAGCGGAATCGACAGGGAACTATGGCTACACCTTC
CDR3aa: CSVEEWRAESTGNYGYTF

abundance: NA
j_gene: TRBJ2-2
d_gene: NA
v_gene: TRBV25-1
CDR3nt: TGTGCCAGCAGTGAAAGCCATGGGGCCGGAAGGGACGGGGAGCTGTTTTTT
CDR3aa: CASSESHGAGRDGELFF

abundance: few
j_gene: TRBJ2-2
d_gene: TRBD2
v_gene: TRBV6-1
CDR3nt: TGTGCCAGCGGGGCGGGGGGAAACACCGGGGAGCTGTTTTTT
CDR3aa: CASGAGGNTGELFF

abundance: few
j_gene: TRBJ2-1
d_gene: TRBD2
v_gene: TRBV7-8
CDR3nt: TGTGCCAGCAGCTTACAAAGGGCTAGCGGGCTCGCCTCCTACAATGAGCAGTTCTTC
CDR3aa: CASSLQRASGLASYNEQFF

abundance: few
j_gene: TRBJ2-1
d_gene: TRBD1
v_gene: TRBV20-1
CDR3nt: TGCAGTGCGGACAGGGGGCCTTACAATGAGCAGTTCTTC
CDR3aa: CSADRGPYNEQFF

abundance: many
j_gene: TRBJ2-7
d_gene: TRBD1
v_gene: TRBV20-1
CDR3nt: TGCAGTGCAAGACAGGGTCCCTTCGAGCAGTACTTC
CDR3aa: CSARQGPFEQYF

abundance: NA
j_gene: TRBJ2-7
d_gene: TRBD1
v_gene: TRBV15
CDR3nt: TGTGCCACCAGCAGAGGGACAGGGGCCTACGAGCAGTACTTC
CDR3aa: CATSRGTGAYEQYF

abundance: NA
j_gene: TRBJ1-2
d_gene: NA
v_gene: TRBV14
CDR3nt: TGTGCCAGCAGCCATGGGGGGGGTCGTGGCTACACCTTC
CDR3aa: CASSHGGGRGYTF

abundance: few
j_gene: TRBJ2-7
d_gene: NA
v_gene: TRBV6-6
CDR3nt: TGTGCCAGCGGGACCGACAACCACGAGCAGTACTTC
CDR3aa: CASGTDNHEQYF

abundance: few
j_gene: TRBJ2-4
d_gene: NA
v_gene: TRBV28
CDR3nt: TGTGCCACTTCAGGAGGTGACAAAAACATTCAGTACTTC
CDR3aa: CATSGGDKNIQYF

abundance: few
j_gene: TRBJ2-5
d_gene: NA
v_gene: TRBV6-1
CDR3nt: TGTGCCAGCAGTGAAGCCGGGACTTCTCAAGAGACCCAGTACTTC
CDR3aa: CASSEAGTSQETQYF

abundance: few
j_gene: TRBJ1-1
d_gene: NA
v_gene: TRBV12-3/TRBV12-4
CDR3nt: TGTGCCAGCACCCCCTCTGCGGGGGACACTGAAGCTTTCTTT
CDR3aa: CASTPSAGDTEAFF

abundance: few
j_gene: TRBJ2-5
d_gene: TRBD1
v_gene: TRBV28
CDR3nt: TGTGCCAGCAGTATGACAGGGGGCGCGGAGACCCAGTACTTC
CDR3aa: CASSMTGGAETQYF

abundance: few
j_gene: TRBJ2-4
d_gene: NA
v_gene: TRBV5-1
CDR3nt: TGCGCCAGCAGCGGCGACAATATCCGTACGAACATTCAGTACTTC
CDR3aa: CASSGDNIRTNIQYF